The following is a T cell receptor beta chain sequence with its context. Its antigen is undetermined. V lost 3 bases and J 10 bases, leaving 12 bases between the germline ends. Germline CDR1 and CDR2: MDHEN and SYDVKM. The CDR3 runs 12 residues. This entry is derived from a study of cytomegalovirus exposure and HLA in healthy donors. Both 60 Vbeta primers and 13 Jbeta primers went into the PCR. Produced via immunoSEQ multiplex PCR; TCRdb's table is partial and in-frame only. Here the sample spans 150,000 to 200,000 clones, 80% to 90% being singletons. Study-wide points: Cytomegalovirus status was reportedly diagnosed by the classifier with high sensitivity and specificity. One later analysis reportedly identified an Asian-associated ancestry cluster that showed fewer N-insertions than the approximately 710-donor mean. Sequencing depth across donors, presence/absence analyses assumed, was roughly uniform. Clonal expansion was found to be greater in HLA-associated TCR beta chains than in equally common others in a later analysis.

The receptor was derived from a young woman in good health and CMV-seronegative. Sequencing was done on a sample of PBMCs. The rearrangement joins TRBV28 to TRBJ1-1, with D perhaps TRBD1 (5 bases). The CDR3, as DNA: TGTGCCAGCAGTTTGGGGTTGGGGCGAGCTTTCTTT. This gives the protein CASSLGLGRAFF.